This T cell receptor (beta chain) originates from a study of T-cell memory formation after mild COVID-19 (dated by TCRdb to the early 2020s). In terms of the full investigation: TCR sequence clusters from the two donors were found to be largely donor specific. The cohort comprised two young, previously healthy adult volunteers, one female and one male. T-cell clones expanding and contracting after mild COVID-19 in two donors were tracked by longitudinal TCRalpha and TCRbeta repertoire sequencing.

Here is what the overall study found, with its caveats: Contracting CD4+ clones appeared mostly in the CM and EM memory subsets, whereas CD8+ clones were enriched in EMRA. Clones contracting from day 15 to 85 had balanced CD4/CD8 phenotypes, while a second wave expanding from day 15 to 37 was biased towards CD4+. Only two mild cases were covered in the study, and larger cohorts including severe cases with pre-infection samples were considered necessary. Some responding clones were found in pre-infection memory, which suggests that pre-existing cross-reactive memory T cells took part in the SARS-CoV-2 response. Whether the second-wave clones peaking on day 37 were SARS-CoV-2 specific was not confirmed.

This clonotype was recorded at least ten times. No cognate antigen has been identified for it. No base-level quality is on record; no much larger clone is a single base apart. The CDR3, cysteine through phenylalanine, is 17 amino acids long. Only the CDR3 portion is preserved as DNA: 51 bases, with reading frame beginning at the first base. The junction carries 18 bases between V and J, which are trimmed by 1 base and 4 bases respectively. The germline V gene yields MGHRA for CDR1 and YSYEKL for CDR2. Instrument on record: Illumina NovaSeq 6000. TCRalpha and TCRbeta cDNA libraries were constructed by 5'RACE with constant-segment primers, with sample barcodes and unique molecular identifiers being introduced. Trizol reagent was used to extract RNA from every sample. Amplification of the libraries took two PCR steps, and the second step added a second sample barcode plus Illumina TruSeq adapters. Libraries were sequenced on an Illumina NovaSeq with 2 x 150 bp paired-end reads. Under the source paper's analysis protocol: Demultiplexing of reads and collapsing into UMI-guided consensus sequences were performed with migec v1.2.7. With mixcr v2.1.11, UMI consensuses were aligned to TRA and TRB V and J templates and assembled into clonotypes. Expanded or contracted clonotypes were those called significant by both edgeR and NoisET, with noise models trained on biological replicates. For edgeR calls, the cutoffs were a false discovery rate-adjusted p below 0.01 and a log2 fold-change threshold of 1. As an exploratory analysis of dynamics, max-normalized trajectories of the 1000 most abundant clonotypes were examined with PCA combined with hierarchical clustering. Separately sequenced CD4+ and CD8+ repertoires were used to assign the CD4 or CD8 phenotype of responding clones. The public sequencing data were trimmed at Q25 with fastp and processed into clonotypes with MiXCR by TCRdb, which kept only in-frame beta chains. For every CDR3 protein sequence, its rows merge into one entry that carries the most common genes and DNA. The V and J calls here are based on TCRdb, not the publication. Here the sample has about 260,000 distinct CDR3 sequences; over 15% occur a single time. The ten largest make up roughly a fifth of the sample.

Ficoll-Paque density gradient centrifugation was the method used to isolate PBMCs. This receptor was obtained from a young man who had mild COVID-19 (a few samples of this study predate the infection). The sample titles of this study are shuffled in the database, so cell type and time point are left out; the donor was told from shared clones. Material: PBMCs or a T cell subset sorted from them (not recorded which). This sequence uses TRBV4-1 and TRBJ2-3; possibly the D gene is TRBD2, per 6 matching bases. Here the CDR3 is given as CASSQGAGTRRADTQYF. The DNA sequence is given as TGCGCCAGCAGCCAAGGGGCGGGGACCAGACGGGCAGATACGCAGTATTTT.